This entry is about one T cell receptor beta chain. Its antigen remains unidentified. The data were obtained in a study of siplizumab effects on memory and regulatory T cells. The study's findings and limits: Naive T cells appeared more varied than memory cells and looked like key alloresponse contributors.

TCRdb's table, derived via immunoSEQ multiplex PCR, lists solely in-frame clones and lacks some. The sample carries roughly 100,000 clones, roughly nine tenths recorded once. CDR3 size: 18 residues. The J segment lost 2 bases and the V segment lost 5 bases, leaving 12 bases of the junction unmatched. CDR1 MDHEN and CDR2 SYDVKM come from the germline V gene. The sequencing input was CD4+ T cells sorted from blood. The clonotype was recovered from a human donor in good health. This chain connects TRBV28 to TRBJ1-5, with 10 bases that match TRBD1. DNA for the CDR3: TGTGCCAGCAGTCTTGGGACAGGGGTGAGTGAGGGCAATCAGCCCCAGCATTTT. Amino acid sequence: CASSLGTGVSEGNQPQHF. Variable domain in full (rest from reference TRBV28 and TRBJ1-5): DVKVTQSSRYLVKRTGEKVFLECVQDMDHENMFWYRQDPGLGLRLIYFSYDVKMKEKGDIPEGYSVSREKKERFSLILESASTNQTSMYLCASSLGTGVSEGNQPQHFGDGTRLSIL.